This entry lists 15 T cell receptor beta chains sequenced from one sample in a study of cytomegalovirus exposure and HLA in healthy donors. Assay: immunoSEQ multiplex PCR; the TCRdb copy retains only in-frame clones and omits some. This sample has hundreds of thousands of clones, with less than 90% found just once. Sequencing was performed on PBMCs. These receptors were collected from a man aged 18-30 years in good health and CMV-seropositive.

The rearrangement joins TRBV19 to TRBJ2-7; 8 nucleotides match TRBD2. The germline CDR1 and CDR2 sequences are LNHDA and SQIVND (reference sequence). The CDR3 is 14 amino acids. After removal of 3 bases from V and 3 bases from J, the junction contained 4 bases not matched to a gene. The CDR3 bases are TGTGCCAGTAGTATTACTAGCGGCCTCTACGAGCAGTACTTC. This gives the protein CASSITSGLYEQYF. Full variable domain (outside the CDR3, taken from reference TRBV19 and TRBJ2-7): DGGITQSPKYLFRKEGQNVTLSCEQNLNHDAMYWYRQDPGQGLRLIYYSQIVNDFQKGDIAEGYSVSREKKESFPLTVTSAQKNPTAFYLCASSITSGLYEQYFGPGTRLTVT.

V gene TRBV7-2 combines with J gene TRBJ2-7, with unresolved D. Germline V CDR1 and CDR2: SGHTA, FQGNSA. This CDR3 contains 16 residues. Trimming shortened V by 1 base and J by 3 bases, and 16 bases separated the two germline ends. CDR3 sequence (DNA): TGTGCCAGCAGCTTAGGGGTTGGTGGCGGCAACTACGAGCAGTACTTC. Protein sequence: CASSLGVGGGNYEQYF. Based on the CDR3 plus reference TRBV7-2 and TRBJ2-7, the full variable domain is GAGVSQSPSNKVTEKGKDVELRCDPISGHTALYWYRQSLGQGLEFLIYFQGNSAPDKSGLPSDRFSAERTGGSVSTLTIQRTQQEDSAVYLCASSLGVGGGNYEQYFGPGTRLTVT.

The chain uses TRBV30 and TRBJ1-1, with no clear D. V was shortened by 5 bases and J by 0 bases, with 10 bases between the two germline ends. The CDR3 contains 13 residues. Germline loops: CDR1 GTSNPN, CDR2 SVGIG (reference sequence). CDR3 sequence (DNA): TGTGCCTGGGCCGACTTAATGAACACTGAAGCTTTCTTT. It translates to CAWADLMNTEAFF.

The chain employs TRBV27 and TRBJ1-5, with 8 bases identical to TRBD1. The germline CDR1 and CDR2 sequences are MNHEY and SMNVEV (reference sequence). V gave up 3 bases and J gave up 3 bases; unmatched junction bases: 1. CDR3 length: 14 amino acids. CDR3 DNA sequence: TGTGCCAGCAGTTTGACAGGGGACAATCAGCCCCAGCATTTT. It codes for CASSLTGDNQPQHF.

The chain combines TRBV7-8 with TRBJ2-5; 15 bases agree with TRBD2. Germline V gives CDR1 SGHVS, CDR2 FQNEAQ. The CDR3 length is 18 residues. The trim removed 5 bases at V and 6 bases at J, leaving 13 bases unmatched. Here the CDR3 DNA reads TGTGCCAGCAGCCCCGGACTAGCGGGAGGGTCGGGGCGCCAGACCCAGTACTTC. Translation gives CASSPGLAGGSGRQTQYF.

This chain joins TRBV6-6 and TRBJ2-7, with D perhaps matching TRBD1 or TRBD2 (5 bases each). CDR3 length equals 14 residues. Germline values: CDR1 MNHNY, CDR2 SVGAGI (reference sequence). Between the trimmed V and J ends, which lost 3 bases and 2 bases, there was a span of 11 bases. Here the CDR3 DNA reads TGTGCCAGCAGTTATGTTGTGGGGGCCTACGAGCAGTACTTC. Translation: CASSYVVGAYEQYF.

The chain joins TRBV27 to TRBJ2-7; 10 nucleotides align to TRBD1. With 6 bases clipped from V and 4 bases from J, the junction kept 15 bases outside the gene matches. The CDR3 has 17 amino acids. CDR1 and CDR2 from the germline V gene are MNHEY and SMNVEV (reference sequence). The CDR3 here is CASSPRLYSGQGYEQYF. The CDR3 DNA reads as TGTGCCAGCAGCCCGCGACTTTACTCGGGACAGGGGTACGAGCAGTACTTC.

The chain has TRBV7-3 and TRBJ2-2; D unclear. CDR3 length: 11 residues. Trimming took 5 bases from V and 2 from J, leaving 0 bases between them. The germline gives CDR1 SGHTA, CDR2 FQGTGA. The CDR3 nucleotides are TGTGCCAGCAGCAACACCGGGGAGCTGTTTTTT. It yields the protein CASSNTGELFF.

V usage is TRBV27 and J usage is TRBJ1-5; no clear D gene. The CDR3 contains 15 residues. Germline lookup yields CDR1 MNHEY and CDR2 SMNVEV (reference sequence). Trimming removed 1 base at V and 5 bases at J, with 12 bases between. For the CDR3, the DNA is TGTGCCAGCAGTTTATATTCAAATCGATATCAGCCCCAGCATTTT. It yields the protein CASSLYSNRYQPQHF.

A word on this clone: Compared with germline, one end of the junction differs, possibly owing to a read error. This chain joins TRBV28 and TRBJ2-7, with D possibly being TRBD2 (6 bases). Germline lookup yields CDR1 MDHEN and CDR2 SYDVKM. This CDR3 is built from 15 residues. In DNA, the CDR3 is TGTGTCAGCAGTCCCTCTTATGCGGGAACCTACGAGCAGTACTTC. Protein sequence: CVSSPSYAGTYEQYF.

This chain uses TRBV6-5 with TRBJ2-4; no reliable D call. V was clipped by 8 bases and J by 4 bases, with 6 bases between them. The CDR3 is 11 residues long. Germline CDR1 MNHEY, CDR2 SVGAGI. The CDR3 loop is CASSQKNIQYF. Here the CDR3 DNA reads TGTGCCAGCTCTCAGAAAAACATTCAGTACTTC.

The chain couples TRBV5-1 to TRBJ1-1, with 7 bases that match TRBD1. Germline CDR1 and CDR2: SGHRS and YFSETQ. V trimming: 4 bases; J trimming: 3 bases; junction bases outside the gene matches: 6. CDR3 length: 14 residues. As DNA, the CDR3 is TGCGCCAGCAGCCCACCTACAGGGGACACTGAAGCTTTCTTT. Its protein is CASSPPTGDTEAFF.

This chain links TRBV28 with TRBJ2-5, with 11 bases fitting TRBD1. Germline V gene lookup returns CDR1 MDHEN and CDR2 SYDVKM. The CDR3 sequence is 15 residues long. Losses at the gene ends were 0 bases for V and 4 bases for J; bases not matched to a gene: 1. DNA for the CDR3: TGTGCCAGCAGTTTATGGGGACAGGGGGGAGAGACCCAGTACTTC. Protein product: CASSLWGQGGETQYF.

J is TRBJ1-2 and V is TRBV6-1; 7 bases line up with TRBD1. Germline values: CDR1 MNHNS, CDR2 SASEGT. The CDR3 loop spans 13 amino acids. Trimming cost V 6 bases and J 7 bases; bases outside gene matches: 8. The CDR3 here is CASREGAGSGYTF. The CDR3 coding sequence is TGTGCCAGCAGGGAGGGGGCCGGGAGTGGCTACACCTTC.

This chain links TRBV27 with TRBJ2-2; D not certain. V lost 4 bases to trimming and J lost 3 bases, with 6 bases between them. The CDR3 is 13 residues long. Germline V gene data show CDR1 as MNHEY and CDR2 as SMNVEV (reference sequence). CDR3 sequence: CASSYSDTGELFF. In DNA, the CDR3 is TGTGCCAGCAGTTATTCTGACACCGGGGAGCTGTTTTTT.